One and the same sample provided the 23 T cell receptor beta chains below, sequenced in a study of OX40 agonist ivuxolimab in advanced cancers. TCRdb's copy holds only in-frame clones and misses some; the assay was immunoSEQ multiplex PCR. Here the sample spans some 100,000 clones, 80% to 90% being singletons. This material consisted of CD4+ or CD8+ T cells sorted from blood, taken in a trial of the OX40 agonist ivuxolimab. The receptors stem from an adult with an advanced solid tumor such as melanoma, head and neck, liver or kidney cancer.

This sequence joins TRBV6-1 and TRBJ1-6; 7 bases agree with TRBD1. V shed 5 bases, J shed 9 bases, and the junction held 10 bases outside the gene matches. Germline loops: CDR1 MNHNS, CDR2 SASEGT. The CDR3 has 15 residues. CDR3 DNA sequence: TGTGCCAGCAGTATCCGAACAGGGGCGAGTTCACCCCTCCACTTT. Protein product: CASSIRTGASSPLHF.

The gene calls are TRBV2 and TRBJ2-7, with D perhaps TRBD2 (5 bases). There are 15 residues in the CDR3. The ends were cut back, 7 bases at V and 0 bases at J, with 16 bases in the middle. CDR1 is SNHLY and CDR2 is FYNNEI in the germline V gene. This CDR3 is CASTRSGYPSYEQYF. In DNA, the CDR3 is TGTGCCAGCACTAGAAGCGGATACCCCTCCTACGAGCAGTACTTC. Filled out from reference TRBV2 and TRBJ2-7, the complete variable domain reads EPEVTQTPSHQVTQMGQEVILRCVPISNHLYFYWYRQILGQKVEFLVSFYNNEISEKSEIFDDQFSVERPDGSNFTLKIRSTKLEDSAMYFCASTRSGYPSYEQYFGPGTRLTVT.

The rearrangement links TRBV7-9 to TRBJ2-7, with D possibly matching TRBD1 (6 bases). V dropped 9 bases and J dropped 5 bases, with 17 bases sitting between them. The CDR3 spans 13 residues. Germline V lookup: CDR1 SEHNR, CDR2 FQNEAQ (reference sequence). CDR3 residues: CASQQGASDEQYF. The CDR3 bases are TGTGCCAGTCAACAGGGAGCAAGCGACGAGCAGTACTTC.

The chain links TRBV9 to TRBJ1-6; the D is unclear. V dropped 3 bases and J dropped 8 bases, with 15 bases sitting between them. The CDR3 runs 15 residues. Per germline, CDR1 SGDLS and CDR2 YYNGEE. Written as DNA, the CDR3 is TGTGCCAGCAGCGAGTACTCCCGCAACGATTCACCCCTCCACTTT. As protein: CASSEYSRNDSPLHF.

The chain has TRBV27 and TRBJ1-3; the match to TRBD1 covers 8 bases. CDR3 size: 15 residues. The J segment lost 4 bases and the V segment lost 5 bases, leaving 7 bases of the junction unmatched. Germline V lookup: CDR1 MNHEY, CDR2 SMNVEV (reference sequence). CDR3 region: CASSLTGAGGNTIYF. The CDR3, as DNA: TGTGCCAGCAGTCTGACAGGGGCTGGAGGAAACACCATATATTTT.

The CDR3 reads CASGQQGPGQPQHF. CDR3 sequence (DNA): TGTGCCAGCGGGCAACAAGGACCGGGCCAGCCCCAGCATTTT. This chain uses TRBV2 with TRBJ1-5; D remains unclear. Germline loops: CDR1 SNHLY, CDR2 FYNNEI. With 8 bases removed from V and 7 bases from J, the gap between germline ends came to 18 bases. The CDR3 has 14 residues.

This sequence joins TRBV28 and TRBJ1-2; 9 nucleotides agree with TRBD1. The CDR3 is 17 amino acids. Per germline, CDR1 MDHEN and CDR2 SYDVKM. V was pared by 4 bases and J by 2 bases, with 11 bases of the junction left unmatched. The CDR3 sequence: CASSSGGTGWGNYGYTF. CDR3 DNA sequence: TGTGCCAGCAGTTCAGGGGGGACAGGGTGGGGAAACTATGGCTACACCTTC.

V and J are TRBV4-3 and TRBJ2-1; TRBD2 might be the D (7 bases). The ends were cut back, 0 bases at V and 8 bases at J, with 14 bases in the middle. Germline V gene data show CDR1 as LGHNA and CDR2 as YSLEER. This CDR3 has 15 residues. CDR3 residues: CASSQEGAGGHEQFF. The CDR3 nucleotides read TGCGCCAGCAGCCAAGAGGGCGCCGGGGGGCATGAGCAGTTCTTC.

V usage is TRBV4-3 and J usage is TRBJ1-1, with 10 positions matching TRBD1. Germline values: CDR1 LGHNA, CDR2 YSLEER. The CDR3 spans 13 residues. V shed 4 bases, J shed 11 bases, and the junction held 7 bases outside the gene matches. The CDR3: CASSRMGQGSAFF. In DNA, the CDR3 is TGCGCCAGCAGCCGCATGGGACAGGGGTCGGCTTTCTTT.

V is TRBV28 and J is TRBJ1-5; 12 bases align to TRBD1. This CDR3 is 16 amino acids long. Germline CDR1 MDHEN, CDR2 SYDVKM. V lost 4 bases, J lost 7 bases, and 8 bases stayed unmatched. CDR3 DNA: TGTGCCAGCAGTTCCCTGGGACAGGGGGCGAAACAGCCCCAGCATTTT. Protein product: CASSSLGQGAKQPQHF.

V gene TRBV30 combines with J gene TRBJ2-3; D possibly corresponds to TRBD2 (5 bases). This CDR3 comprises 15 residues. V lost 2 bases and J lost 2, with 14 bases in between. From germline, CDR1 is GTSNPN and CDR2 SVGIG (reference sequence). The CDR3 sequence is CAWSSGRLSTDTQYF. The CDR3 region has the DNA TGTGCCTGGAGTAGCGGTCGTCTGTCCACAGATACGCAGTATTTT.

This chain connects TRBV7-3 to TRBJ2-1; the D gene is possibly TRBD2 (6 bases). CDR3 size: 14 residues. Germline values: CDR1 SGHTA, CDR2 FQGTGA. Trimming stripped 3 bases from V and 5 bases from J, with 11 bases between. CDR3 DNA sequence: TGTGCCAGCAGCTTGGGACTTGACAACAATGAGCAGTTCTTC. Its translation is CASSLGLDNNEQFF.

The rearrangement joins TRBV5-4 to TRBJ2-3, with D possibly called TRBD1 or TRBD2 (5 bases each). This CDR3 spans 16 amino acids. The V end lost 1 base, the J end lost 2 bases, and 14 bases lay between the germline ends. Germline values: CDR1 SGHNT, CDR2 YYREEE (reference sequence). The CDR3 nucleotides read TGTGCCAGCAGCTTGCGGTTACTAGGGGACACAGATACGCAGTATTTT. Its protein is CASSLRLLGDTDTQYF.

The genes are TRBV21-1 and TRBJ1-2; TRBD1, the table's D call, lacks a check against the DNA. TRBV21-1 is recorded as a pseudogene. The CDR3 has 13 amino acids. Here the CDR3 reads CASSKGPGDGYTF. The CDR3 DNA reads TGTGCCAGCAGCAAAGGGCCAGGGGATGGCTACACCTTC.

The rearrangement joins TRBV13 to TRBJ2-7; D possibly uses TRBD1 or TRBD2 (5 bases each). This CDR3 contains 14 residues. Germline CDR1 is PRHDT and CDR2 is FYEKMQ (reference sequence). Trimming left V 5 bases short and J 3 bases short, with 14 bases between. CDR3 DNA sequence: TGTGCCAGCAGCCTAAGGGACGGTAACTACGAGCAGTACTTC. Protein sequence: CASSLRDGNYEQYF.

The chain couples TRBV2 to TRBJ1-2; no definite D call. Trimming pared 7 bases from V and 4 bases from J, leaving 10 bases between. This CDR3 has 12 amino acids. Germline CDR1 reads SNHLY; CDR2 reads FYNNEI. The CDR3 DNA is TGTGCCAGCACGGGAGGCTCCTATGGCTACACCTTC. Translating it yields CASTGGSYGYTF.

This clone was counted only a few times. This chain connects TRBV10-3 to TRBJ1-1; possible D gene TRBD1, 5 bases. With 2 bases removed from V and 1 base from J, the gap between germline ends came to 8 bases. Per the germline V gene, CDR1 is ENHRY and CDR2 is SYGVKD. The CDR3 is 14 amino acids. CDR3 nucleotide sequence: TGTGCCATCAGTGAGGGGGCGTCGAACACTGAAGCTTTCTTT. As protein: CAISEGASNTEAFF.

The CDR3 DNA sequence: TGTGCCAGCAGCTTTAGCGGGGGTCCCTACGAGCAGTACTTC. Its translation: CASSFSGGPYEQYF. This sequence joins TRBV27 and TRBJ2-7; 9 bases line up with TRBD2. CDR3 length equals 14 residues. After removal of 6 bases from V and 2 bases from J, the junction contained 5 bases not matched to a gene. Germline CDR1 reads MNHEY; CDR2 reads SMNVEV (reference sequence).

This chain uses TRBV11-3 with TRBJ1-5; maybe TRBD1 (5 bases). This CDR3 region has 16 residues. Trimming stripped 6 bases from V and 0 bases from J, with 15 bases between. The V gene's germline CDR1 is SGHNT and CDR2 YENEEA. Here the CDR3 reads CASRTGKTYSNQPQHF. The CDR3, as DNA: TGTGCCAGCAGAACAGGAAAAACCTATAGCAATCAGCCCCAGCATTTT.

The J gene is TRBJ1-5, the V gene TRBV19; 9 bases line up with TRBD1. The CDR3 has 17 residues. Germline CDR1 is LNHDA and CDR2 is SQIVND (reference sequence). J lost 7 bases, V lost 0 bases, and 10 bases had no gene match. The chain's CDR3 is CASSIDPPGTGWQPQHF. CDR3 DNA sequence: TGTGCCAGTAGTATAGACCCACCCGGGACAGGGTGGCAGCCCCAGCATTTT.

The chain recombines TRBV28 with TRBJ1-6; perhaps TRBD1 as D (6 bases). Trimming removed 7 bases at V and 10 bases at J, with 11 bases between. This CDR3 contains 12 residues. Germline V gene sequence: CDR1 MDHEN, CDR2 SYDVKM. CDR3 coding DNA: TGTGCCAGCAAGGGGGTAGGATCACCCCTCCACTTT. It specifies CASKGVGSPLHF.

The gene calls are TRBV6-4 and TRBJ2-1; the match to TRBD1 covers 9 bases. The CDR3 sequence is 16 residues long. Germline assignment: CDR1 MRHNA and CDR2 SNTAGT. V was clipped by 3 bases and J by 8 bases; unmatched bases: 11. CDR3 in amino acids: CASSELRTGVLDEQFF. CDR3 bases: TGTGCCAGCAGTGAACTTCGGACAGGGGTACTGGATGAGCAGTTCTTC.

The CDR3 DNA follows: TGTGCCAGCAGCTTCGGCCGGGCTAACTATGGCTACACCTTC. Translated, it gives CASSFGRANYGYTF. The chain employs TRBV11-2 and TRBJ1-2; no firm D call. The CDR3 extends over 14 amino acids. V was trimmed by 3 bases and J by 0 bases, leaving 8 bases between them. Per the germline V gene, CDR1 is SGHAT and CDR2 is FQNNGV.